One and the same sample provided the 3 T cell receptor beta chains below, sequenced in a study of molecular identifiers for immune sequencing clone quantification. TCRdb analysed the PCR reads with MiXCR anew, one entry per CDR3 protein. Here the sample spans 70,000 to 90,000 distinct CDR3 sequences, 21% being singletons. The sample consisted of naive CD8+ T cells from blood, with Jurkat cell RNA spiked in. The subset was: FACS-sorted CD8+CD4-CCR7+CD45RA+ naive T cells. All receptors derive from a human donor in good health. Some libraries in this study had Jurkat cell RNA spiked in.

Of note for this clonotype: Since a much larger clone is just one base distant, this may be a read error. Lacking the conserved final phenylalanine or tryptophan, this CDR3 likely reflects a read error. The chain links TRBV29-1 to TRBJ1-1; D uncertain. V was trimmed by 0 bases and J by 5 bases, leaving 7 bases between them. This CDR3 has 12 amino acids. Germline CDR1 is SQVTM and CDR2 is ANQGSEA. The CDR3 DNA reads as TGCAGCGTTGAAGAGGATGGGACTGAAGCTTTCCTT. This translates into CSVEEDGTEAFL.

Worth noting for this clonotype: A much larger clone differs by one base, so this may be a read error. The chain has TRBV9 and TRBJ2-3; maybe TRBD2 (5 bases). Trimming left V 0 bases short and J 0 bases short, with 11 bases between. This CDR3 comprises 16 residues. In germline, CDR1 is SGDLS, CDR2 YYNGEE. The CDR3 is CASSVARRESTDTQYF. The CDR3 nucleotides are TGTGCCAGCAGCGTAGCCAGACGGGAAAGCACAGATACGCAGTATTTT.

This clonotype was seen many times. The chain uses TRBV28 and TRBJ2-7, with D possibly TRBD2 on 5 matching bases. CDR1 and CDR2 (germline): MDHEN, SYDVKM. The CDR3 covers 12 residues. V was shortened by 5 bases and J by 1 base, with 6 bases between the two germline ends. This CDR3 is CASSGESYEQYF. In DNA form, the CDR3 reads TGTGCCAGCAGTGGGGAGTCCTACGAGCAGTACTTC.